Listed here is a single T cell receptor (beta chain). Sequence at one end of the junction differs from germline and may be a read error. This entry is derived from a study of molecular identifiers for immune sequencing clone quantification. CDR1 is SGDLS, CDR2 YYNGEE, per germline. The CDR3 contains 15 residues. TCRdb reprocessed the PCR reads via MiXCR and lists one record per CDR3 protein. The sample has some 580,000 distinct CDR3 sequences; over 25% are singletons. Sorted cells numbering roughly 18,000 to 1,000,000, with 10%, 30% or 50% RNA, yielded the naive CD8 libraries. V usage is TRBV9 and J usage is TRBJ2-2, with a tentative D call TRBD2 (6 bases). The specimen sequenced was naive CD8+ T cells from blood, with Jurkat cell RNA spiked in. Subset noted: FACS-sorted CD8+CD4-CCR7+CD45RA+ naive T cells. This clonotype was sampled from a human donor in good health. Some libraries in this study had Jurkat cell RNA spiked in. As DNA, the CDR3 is TGTGCCAGCAGCGGACTAGTGGAATCGACCGGGGGGCTGTTTTTT. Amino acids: CASSGLVESTGGLFF.